Listed below are T cell receptor beta chains from one sample, sequenced in a study of blood T cell repertoires in COVID-19. The data were produced by immunoSEQ multiplex PCR, yet TCRdb's version contains in-frame clones alone and is incomplete. The sample shows about 71,000 clones, about 80% of them seen only once. The source material was peripheral blood. Source of these receptors: a woman aged 80 or over with acute or convalescent COVID-19. The CDR3 runs from the conserved cysteine through the conserved F or W. Fields, in order: V gene, clone size, J gene, CDR3 protein. Rows may omit the clone size; those that give it use once, few, many or a size class.

v_call: TRBV4-3
clone_size: .
j_call: TRBJ2-3
cdr3_aa: CASSQRRSPARGGTDTQYF

v_call: TRBV2
clone_size: .
j_call: TRBJ2-7
cdr3_aa: CASSARTSGIYEQYF

v_call: TRBV13
clone_size: .
j_call: TRBJ2-3
cdr3_aa: CASSNSGSGADTQYF

v_call: TRBV15
clone_size: .
j_call: TRBJ1-1
cdr3_aa: CATSLLNTEAFF

v_call: TRBV5-1
clone_size: .
j_call: TRBJ1-4
cdr3_aa: CASSLQGSNEKLFF

v_call: TRBV27
clone_size: .
j_call: TRBJ2-5
cdr3_aa: CASSRPYSGETQYF

v_call: TRBV15
clone_size: .
j_call: TRBJ1-1
cdr3_aa: CATSRTGRGTEAFF

v_call: TRBV5-1
clone_size: .
j_call: TRBJ2-3
cdr3_aa: CASKRGGGGPDTQYF

v_call: TRBV23-1
clone_size: few
j_call: TRBJ1-6
cdr3_aa: CASSQSKRRGWNSPLHF

v_call: TRBV18
clone_size: .
j_call: TRBJ2-7
cdr3_aa: CASSPLPGKSSYEQYF

v_call: TRBV19
clone_size: .
j_call: TRBJ1-3
cdr3_aa: CASNRGSSGNTIYF

v_call: TRBV10-3
clone_size: .
j_call: TRBJ2-3
cdr3_aa: CAIGLAGGQADTQYF

v_call: TRBV6-2/TRBV6-3
clone_size: .
j_call: TRBJ2-7
cdr3_aa: CASSRTSSYEQYF

v_call: TRBV5-1
clone_size: .
j_call: TRBJ1-1
cdr3_aa: CASSLGQGGVTEAFF

v_call: TRBV29-1
clone_size: .
j_call: TRBJ1-1
cdr3_aa: CSVVKGHLLGQGFNTEAFF

v_call: TRBV10-1
clone_size: .
j_call: TRBJ2-4
cdr3_aa: CASSEWGLGAKNIQYF

v_call: TRBV29-1
clone_size: .
j_call: TRBJ1-1
cdr3_aa: CSVGQGRDTEAFF

v_call: TRBV7-9
clone_size: .
j_call: TRBJ2-3
cdr3_aa: CASSLTTSGTDTQYF

v_call: TRBV9
clone_size: .
j_call: TRBJ2-2
cdr3_aa: CASSVQTGGRNTGELFF

v_call: TRBV11-3
clone_size: .
j_call: TRBJ2-1
cdr3_aa: CASSLAPGTPPFF

v_call: TRBV3-1/TRBV3-2
clone_size: .
j_call: TRBJ2-4
cdr3_aa: CASSQDLGSGVAKNIQYF

v_call: TRBV28
clone_size: .
j_call: TRBJ2-5
cdr3_aa: CASSSNKFSRGQETQYF

v_call: TRBV11-2
clone_size: .
j_call: TRBJ2-3
cdr3_aa: CASSVAGLEDTQYF